Shown below are 15 T cell receptor beta chains from a single sample sequenced in a study of blood T cell repertoires in COVID-19. Method: immunoSEQ multiplex PCR; TCRdb's copy keeps in-frame clones and lacks some. The table lists 200,000 to 250,000 clones, 88% of them singletons. Sequenced material: peripheral blood. The receptors were gathered from a man between 65 and 85 years old with acute or convalescent COVID-19.

This chain links TRBV7-9 with TRBJ1-2; no definite D call. The V and J ends lost 7 bases and 4 bases respectively, with 16 bases between them. The CDR3 sequence is 14 residues long. From germline, CDR1 is SEHNR and CDR2 FQNEAQ (reference sequence). CDR3: CASTLAGGIYGYTF. The DNA for the CDR3 is TGTGCCAGCACCCTAGCCGGCGGAATCTATGGCTACACCTTC.

The chain links TRBV5-6 to TRBJ1-1; D remains ambiguous. The CDR3 sequence is 12 residues long. The germline gives CDR1 SGHDT, CDR2 YYEEEE. V lost 1 base and J lost 8, with 9 bases in between. The CDR3 sequence: CASSLQAGEAFF. The DNA for the CDR3 is TGTGCCAGCAGCTTGCAAGCCGGGGAAGCTTTCTTT.

This rearrangement joins TRBV28 to TRBJ1-2, with D possibly TRBD1 on 6 matching bases. Looked up from germline, CDR1 is MDHEN and CDR2 is SYDVKM. This CDR3 is 12 amino acids long. The ends were cut back, 6 bases at V and 6 bases at J, with 11 bases in the middle. The CDR3 protein is CASRTGSHGYTF. As DNA, the CDR3 is TGTGCCAGCAGGACAGGTTCCCATGGCTACACCTTC.

CDR3 region: CASSQNRGLAGGPRNEQFF. DNA of the CDR3: TGTGCCAGCAGCCAGAACAGGGGACTAGCGGGAGGGCCTCGGAATGAGCAGTTCTTC. The J gene is TRBJ2-1, the V gene TRBV7-9, with TRBD2 matching 16 bases. Germline V gene lookup returns CDR1 SEHNR and CDR2 FQNEAQ (reference sequence). The CDR3 extends over 19 amino acids. Losses at the gene ends were 5 bases for V and 7 bases for J; bases not matched to a gene: 14. The complete variable domain, with remaining parts taken from reference TRBV7-9 and TRBJ2-1, reads DTGVSQNPRHKITKRGQNVTFRCDPISEHNRLYWYRQTLGQGPEFLTYFQNEAQLEKSRLLSDRFSAERPKGSFSTLEIQRTEQGDSAMYLCASSQNRGLAGGPRNEQFFGPGTRLTVL.

The V and J genes are TRBV6-2 or TRBV6-3 and TRBJ2-7; D is uncertain. The CDR3 totals 16 residues. Germline V gene sequence: CDR1 MNHEY, CDR2 SVGEGT. Deletions cut 0 bases from V and 3 bases from J, with 15 bases between. CDR3 DNA sequence: TGTGCCAGCAGTTACTCGACAACACCCCCTCTCTACGAGCAGTACTTC. Residues: CASSYSTTPPLYEQYF.

CDR3 DNA: TGTGCAATTCGGGGGGGGGCCCCCTCTGGGGCCAACGTCCTGACTTTC. Its translation: CAIRGGAPSGANVLTF. This rearrangement joins TRBV24-1 to TRBJ2-6, with 8 bases matching TRBD2. The germline gives CDR1 KGHDR, CDR2 SFDVKD. This CDR3 region has 16 residues.

The chain couples TRBV2 to TRBJ2-5; 11 nucleotides agree with TRBD2. With V trimmed by 5 bases and J by 1 base, 3 bases remained unmatched. Germline CDR1 reads SNHLY; CDR2 reads FYNNEI. The CDR3 length is 15 residues. The CDR3 DNA is TGTGCCAGCAGTTCGGGACTAGCGGCCCAAGAGACCCAGTACTTC. Protein sequence: CASSSGLAAQETQYF.

The CDR3 loop is CASSVSGLVEAFF. The CDR3 DNA follows: TGTGCCAGCAGTGTCAGTGGGCTTGTTGAAGCTTTCTTT. The chain uses TRBV12-3 or TRBV12-4 and TRBJ1-1, with D hard to call. The germline V and J ends were trimmed by 5 bases and 7 bases, with 14 bases remaining between them. The CDR3 extends over 13 amino acids.

The rearrangement links TRBV30 to TRBJ1-2; D is perhaps TRBD1 (5 bases). This CDR3 contains 12 residues. CDR1 is GTSNPN, CDR2 SVGIG, per germline (reference sequence). V shed 1 base and J shed 4 bases, with 7 bases lying between them. For the CDR3, the DNA is TGTGCCTGGAGTGCGCAGGGCTATGGCTACACCTTC. This gives the protein CAWSAQGYGYTF.

The V and J genes are TRBV15 and TRBJ2-3; 7 bases map to TRBD2. This CDR3 region has 16 residues. V was clipped by 0 bases and J by 2 bases; unmatched bases: 5. CDR1 LNHNV and CDR2 YYDKDF come from the germline V gene (reference sequence). The CDR3 DNA sequence: TGTGCCACCAGCAGAGATCCTAGCGGACTCACAGATACGCAGTATTTT. As protein: CATSRDPSGLTDTQYF.

The chain uses TRBV27 and TRBJ2-1, with 12 bases that match TRBD2. CDR3 length equals 20 residues. Germline V lookup: CDR1 MNHEY, CDR2 SMNVEV (reference sequence). Trimming took 2 bases from V and 5 from J; bases not matched to a gene: 16. The DNA of the CDR3 is TGTGCCAGCAGTTTACAGACTAGCGGGAGTTCCTTGACTAGACACAATGAGCAGTTCTTC. This codes for CASSLQTSGSSLTRHNEQFF.

The chain joins TRBV7-3 to TRBJ2-2; TRBD1 might be the D (6 bases). Germline V gene data show CDR1 as SGHTA and CDR2 as FQGTGA. The CDR3 is 11 residues long. CDR3 loop: CEGVHTGELFF. DNA for the CDR3: TGTGAGGGGGTACACACCGGGGAGCTGTTTTTT.

The chain has TRBV5-1 and TRBJ2-3; D unclear. V was clipped by 1 base and J by 3 bases, with 9 bases between them. Germline values: CDR1 SGHRS, CDR2 YFSETQ. CDR3 length equals 14 residues. The CDR3 loop is CASSLNPETDTQYF. The CDR3 nucleotides are TGCGCCAGCAGCTTGAATCCGGAGACAGATACGCAGTATTTT. The full variable domain, its missing parts supplied by reference TRBV5-1 and TRBJ2-3, is KAGVTQTPRYLIKTRGQQVTLSCSPISGHRSVSWYQQTPGQGLQFLFEYFSETQRNKGNFPGRFSGRQFSNSRSEMNVSTLELGDSALYLCASSLNPETDTQYFGPGTRLTVL.

A note on this clone: Other DNA sequences from this sample encode an identical CDR3 as well. This sequence joins TRBV6-5 and TRBJ2-7, with 7 bases identical to TRBD2. CDR1 is MNHEY and CDR2 is SVGAGI in the germline V gene. The CDR3 consists of 12 residues. V gave up 6 bases and J gave up 6 bases; unmatched junction bases: 5. CDR3 coding DNA: TGTGCCAGCAGGCCCCCGGGGGGCGAGCAGTACTTC. It codes for CASRPPGGEQYF.

The V and J genes are TRBV27 and TRBJ1-2, with 8 bases that match TRBD1. Germline V gene data show CDR1 as MNHEY and CDR2 as SMNVEV (reference sequence). Trimming removed 0 bases from V and 2 bases from J; junction bases left unmatched: 11. CDR3 length: 18 residues. The CDR3 here is CASSLSGAMTGANYGYTF. The CDR3, as DNA: TGTGCCAGCAGTTTATCGGGGGCGATGACAGGGGCAAACTATGGCTACACCTTC.